The rows below give T cell receptor beta chains drawn from one sample of a study of T cell responses to AZD1222 COVID-19 vaccine. Sequencing used immunoSEQ multiplex PCR; TCRdb keeps in-frame clones, though not all of them. Altogether about 130,000 clones are present, around 83% being singletons, with the ten largest covering approximately 12%. Material: peripheral blood, obtained on day 0 of AZD1222 vaccination. The receptors stem from an adult in good health. Each CDR3 is given with its conserved first and last residue. Fields, in order: clone size, V gene, D gene, J gene, CDR3 protein, CDR3 DNA. D genes are given only for firm matches. Clone size is stated in some rows and not others, as once, few, many or a class when expanded.

NA	TRBV20-1	NA	TRBJ1-5	CSASLGYSNQPQHF	TGCAGTGCTAGTTTGGGTTATAGCAATCAGCCCCAGCATTTT
few	TRBV4-1	NA	TRBJ2-2	CASSQAPGNTGELFF	TGCGCCAGCAGCCAAGCGCCAGGGAACACCGGGGAGCTGTTTTTT
NA	TRBV6-5	TRBD1	TRBJ1-2	CASSSPGQGAGGYTF	TGTGCCAGCAGTTCCCCGGGACAGGGGGCAGGGGGCTACACCTTC
NA	TRBV28	NA	TRBJ2-7	CASSLPTFSYEQYF	TGTGCCAGCAGTCTTCCGACTTTCTCCTACGAGCAGTACTTC
once	TRBV5-8	NA	TRBJ1-2	CASSSDGYGYTF	TGTGCCAGCAGCTCGGATGGCTATGGCTACACCTTC
once	TRBV27	NA	TRBJ1-6	CASSLEQPNNSPLHF	TGTGCCAGCAGTTTAGAACAGCCTAATAATTCACCCCTCCACTTT
NA	TRBV28	TRBD1	TRBJ2-7	CASSPDRGDDEQYF	TGTGCCAGCAGTCCCGACAGGGGCGACGACGAGCAGTACTTC
NA	TRBV21-1	NA	TRBJ2-1	CASSKVPSGALYNEQFF	TGTGCCAGCAGCAAAGTCCCTAGCGGGGCCTTATACAATGAGCAGTTCTTC
once	TRBV9	TRBD1	TRBJ1-2	CASSGDRDNYGYTF	TGTGCCAGCAGCGGGGACAGGGACAACTATGGCTACACCTTC
NA	TRBV20-1	NA	TRBJ2-5	CSARDPRAQYF	TGCAGTGCTAGAGATCCCCGGGCCCAGTACTTC
once	TRBV5-1	TRBD1	TRBJ1-2	CASSEATGGSSNYGYTF	TGCGCCAGCAGCGAGGCGACAGGGGGTTCATCTAACTATGGCTACACCTTC
few	TRBV7-9	TRBD1	TRBJ1-3	CASKAGGSGNTIYF	TGTGCCAGCAAGGCAGGGGGCTCTGGAAACACCATATATTTT
NA	TRBV28	TRBD1	TRBJ2-7	CASRLGQQRYEQYF	TGTGCCAGCAGACTGGGACAGCAGCGCTACGAGCAGTACTTC
NA	TRBV10-1	TRBD1	TRBJ1-1	CASSGTGFSEAFF	TGCGCCAGCAGTGGGACAGGATTTTCCGAAGCTTTCTTT
NA	TRBV11-2	NA	TRBJ1-1	CASSPEVTWGTEAFF	TGTGCCAGCAGCCCCGAAGTGACATGGGGCACTGAAGCTTTCTTT
once	TRBV30	NA	TRBJ2-3	CAWNPRRAPEGTDTQYF	TGTGCCTGGAACCCACGCCGAGCCCCTGAGGGCACAGATACGCAGTATTTT
NA	TRBV3-1/TRBV3-2	TRBD1	TRBJ1-6	CASSRLGQGAGSPLHF	TGTGCCAGCAGCCGATTGGGACAGGGGGCGGGCTCACCCCTCCACTTT
NA	TRBV6-5	NA	TRBJ1-2	CASFGPPPDGYTF	TGTGCCAGCTTCGGACCCCCGCCCGATGGCTACACCTTC
NA	TRBV16	TRBD1	TRBJ1-5	CASSQVVLRQGSQPQHF	TGTGCCAGCAGCCAAGTAGTTTTGAGACAGGGGAGTCAGCCCCAGCATTTT
NA	TRBV6-5	TRBD1	TRBJ2-7	CASSYRDRYEQYF	TGTGCCAGCAGTTACAGGGACAGGTACGAGCAGTACTTC
NA	TRBV18	NA	TRBJ1-1	CASSPFFDGGLNTEAFF	TGTGCCAGCTCACCATTTTTCGACGGGGGTCTGAACACTGAAGCTTTCTTT
NA	TRBV27	NA	TRBJ2-5	CASSLSVWETQYF	TGTGCCAGCAGTTTATCGGTGTGGGAGACCCAGTACTTC
once	TRBV6-2/TRBV6-3	NA	TRBJ1-5	CASSYWSGPGLVQPQHF	TGTGCCAGCAGTTACTGGTCGGGACCAGGGCTCGTTCAGCCCCAGCATTTT
NA	TRBV7-9	TRBD1	TRBJ1-2	CASSFGTGGDGYTF	TGTGCCAGCAGCTTCGGGACAGGGGGCGACGGCTACACCTTC
NA	TRBV9	NA	TRBJ2-7	CASSVSPIAAIYEQYF	TGTGCCAGCAGCGTAAGCCCAATAGCGGCCATCTACGAGCAGTACTTC
NA	TRBV14	NA	TRBJ1-6	CASSHLGDNSPLHF	TGTGCCAGCAGCCATCTAGGGGATAATTCACCCCTCCACTTT
NA	TRBV4-1	NA	TRBJ2-1	CASSQASQGMFYNEQFF	TGCGCCAGCAGCCAAGCCTCACAGGGAATGTTCTACAATGAGCAGTTCTTC
NA	TRBV6-5	TRBD1	TRBJ1-5	CASSLSTGGPQPQHF	TGTGCCAGCAGCCTTTCGACAGGGGGTCCGCAGCCCCAGCATTTT
NA	TRBV4-2	TRBD2	TRBJ2-3	CASSQEVLAGGTDTQYF	TGTGCCAGCAGCCAAGAGGTCCTAGCGGGAGGGACCGATACGCAGTATTTT
once	TRBV3-1/TRBV3-2	TRBD2	TRBJ2-2	CASSLRTSLTGELFF	TGTGCCAGCAGCCTACGGACTAGCCTCACCGGGGAGCTGTTTTTT
NA	TRBV19	TRBD2	TRBJ2-1	CASSDGTSVASSYNEQFF	TGTGCCAGTAGTGATGGGACTAGCGTTGCGAGCTCCTACAATGAGCAGTTCTTC
NA	TRBV5-5	NA	TRBJ2-3	CASSLGPDTDTQYF	TGTGCCAGCAGCCTGGGACCAGATACAGATACGCAGTATTTT
NA	TRBV2	NA	TRBJ1-3	CASRGGGRPGNTIYF	TGTGCCAGCAGAGGTGGGGGACGGCCTGGAAACACCATATATTTT
NA	TRBV7-2	TRBD1	TRBJ2-2	CASSLKGDRWGSGELFF	TGTGCCAGCAGCTTAAAGGGGGACAGGTGGGGTTCCGGGGAGCTGTTTTTT
NA	TRBV19	NA	TRBJ1-1	CASRGWNTEAFF	TGTGCCAGTAGAGGGTGGAACACTGAAGCTTTCTTT
NA	TRBV6-6	NA	TRBJ2-7	CASSPGGSYEQYF	TGTGCCAGCAGTCCCGGCGGCTCCTACGAGCAGTACTTC
NA	TRBV5-6	TRBD1	TRBJ2-7	CASSRRDRGSYEQYF	TGTGCCAGCAGTCGCCGGGACAGGGGTTCCTACGAGCAGTACTTC
NA	TRBV9	TRBD1	TRBJ1-5	CASSSASRGQGDQPQHF	TGTGCCAGCTCGTCAGCGTCCAGGGGGCAAGGGGATCAGCCCCAGCATTTT
NA	TRBV27	NA	TRBJ2-1	CASSLSRYNEQFF	TGTGCCAGCAGTTTATCCCGATACAATGAGCAGTTCTTC
NA	TRBV7-6	NA	TRBJ1-6	CASSLGGLGNSPLHF	TGTGCCAGCAGCTTAGGGGGGCTTGGGAATTCACCCCTCCACTTT